This T cell receptor (beta chain) was captured by sequencing in a study of blood T cells in healthy people across ages. Comment on this clonotype: Its specificity is not known.

Points from the study as a whole: What prevented conclusive comparison of naive and antigen-experienced cells was that PBMCs were unsorted. Estimates based on one million T cells were treated as lower bounds.

Healthy Caucasians from Russia aged roughly 6 to 95 served as donors. Next came a second PCR, run for 7 to 11 cycles, which used a sample-barcoded 5' primer along with a J-beta primer mix. Using its own MiXCR run on the 5' RACE reads, TCRdb lists one record per CDR3 protein. The sample includes approximately 820,000 distinct CDR3 sequences, under 45% of them seen just once. The clonotype comes from a man aged 60 to 69 in good health. The specimen sequenced was blood.

CDR3: CASSQVPLGGPQTHNTQYF. DNA of the CDR3: TGCGCCAGCAGCCAAGTCCCGTTGGGGGGGCCCCAAACCCACAATACGCAGTATTTT. The J gene is TRBJ2-3, the V gene TRBV4-3, with D possibly TRBD2 on 7 matching bases. The CDR3 is 19 residues long. CDR1 and CDR2 from the germline V gene are LGHNA and YSLEER. Trimming removed 1 base from V and 7 bases from J, with 27 bases in between.